The sequence of this T cell receptor (beta chain) was determined in a study of cytomegalovirus exposure and HLA in healthy donors. Study-wide results and limits: TCR beta chains numbering more than 150 were designated cytomegalovirus-associated.

The CDR3 runs 12 residues. V was trimmed by 2 bases and J by 6 bases, leaving 8 bases between them. Per germline, CDR1 SGHDT and CDR2 YYEEEE. Profiling relied on immunoSEQ multiplex PCR, and the TCRdb table lists in-frame clones only, not all of them. The table has 150,000 to 200,000 clones, around 84% seen once. This clone was detected only once. The antigen remains unidentified. The chain has TRBV5-6 and TRBJ1-1; tentative D call: TRBD1 (5 bases). The source of this sequence is a man between 18 and 29 years old in good health and CMV-seropositive. Sequenced: PBMCs. CDR3 residues: CASSFRDSEAFF. CDR3 DNA: TGTGCCAGCAGCTTCCGGGACTCTGAAGCTTTCTTT.